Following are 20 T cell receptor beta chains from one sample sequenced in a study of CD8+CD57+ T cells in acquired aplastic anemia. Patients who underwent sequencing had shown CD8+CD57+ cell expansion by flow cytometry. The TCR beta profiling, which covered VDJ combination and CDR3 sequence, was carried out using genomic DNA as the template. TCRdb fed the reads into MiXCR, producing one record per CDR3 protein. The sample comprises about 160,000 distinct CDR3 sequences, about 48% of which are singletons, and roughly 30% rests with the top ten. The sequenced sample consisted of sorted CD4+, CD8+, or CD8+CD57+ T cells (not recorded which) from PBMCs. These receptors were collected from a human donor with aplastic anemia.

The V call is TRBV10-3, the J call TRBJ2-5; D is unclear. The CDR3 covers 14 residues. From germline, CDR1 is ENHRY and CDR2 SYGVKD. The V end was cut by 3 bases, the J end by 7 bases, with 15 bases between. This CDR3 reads CAISEPRGARTQYF. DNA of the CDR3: TGTGCCATCAGTGAACCCAGAGGCGCCAGGACCCAGTACTTC.

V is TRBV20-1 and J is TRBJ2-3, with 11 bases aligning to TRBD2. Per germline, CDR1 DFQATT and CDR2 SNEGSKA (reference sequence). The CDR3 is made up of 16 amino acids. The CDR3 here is CSAQGASGGRADTQYF. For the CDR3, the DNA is TGCAGCGCACAGGGGGCTAGCGGGGGGAGGGCAGATACGCAGTATTTT.

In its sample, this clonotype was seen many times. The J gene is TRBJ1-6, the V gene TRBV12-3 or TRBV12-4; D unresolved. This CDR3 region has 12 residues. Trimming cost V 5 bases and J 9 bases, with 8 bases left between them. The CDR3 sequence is CASSPGPSPLHF. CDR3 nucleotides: TGTGCCAGCAGTCCAGGACCTTCACCCCTCCACTTT.

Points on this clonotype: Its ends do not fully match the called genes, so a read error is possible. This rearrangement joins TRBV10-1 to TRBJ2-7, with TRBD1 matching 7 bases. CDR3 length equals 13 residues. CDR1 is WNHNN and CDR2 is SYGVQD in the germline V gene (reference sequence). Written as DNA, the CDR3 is TGTGCCAGCAGTTCGGACAGGATTGCGGAGCAGTACTTC. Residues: CASSSDRIAEQYF.

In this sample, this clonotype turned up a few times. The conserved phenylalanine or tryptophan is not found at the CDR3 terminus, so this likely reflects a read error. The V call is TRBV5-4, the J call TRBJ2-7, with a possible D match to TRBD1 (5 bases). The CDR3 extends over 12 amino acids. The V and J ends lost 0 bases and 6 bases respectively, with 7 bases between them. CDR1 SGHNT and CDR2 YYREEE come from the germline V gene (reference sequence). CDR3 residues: CASSLDRSEQYL. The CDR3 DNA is TGTGCCAGCAGCTTGGACAGGTCCGAGCAGTACCTC.

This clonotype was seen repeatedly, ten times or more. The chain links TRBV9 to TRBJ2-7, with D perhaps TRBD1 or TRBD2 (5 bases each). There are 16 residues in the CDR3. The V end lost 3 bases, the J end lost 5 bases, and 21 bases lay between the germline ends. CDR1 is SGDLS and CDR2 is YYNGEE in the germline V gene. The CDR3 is CASSADSRGGLNEQYF. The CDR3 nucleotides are TGTGCCAGCAGCGCCGATAGCCGGGGCGGGTTGAACGAGCAGTACTTC.

CDR3 nucleotides: TGTGCCAGCAGCTTAGGGATGGGTGAAAAACTGTTTTTT. Translation: CASSLGMGEKLFF. This chain connects TRBV7-2 to TRBJ1-4; D uncertain. V dropped 1 base and J dropped 7 bases, with 7 bases sitting between them. In germline, CDR1 is SGHTA, CDR2 FQGNSA. The length of the CDR3 is 13 residues.

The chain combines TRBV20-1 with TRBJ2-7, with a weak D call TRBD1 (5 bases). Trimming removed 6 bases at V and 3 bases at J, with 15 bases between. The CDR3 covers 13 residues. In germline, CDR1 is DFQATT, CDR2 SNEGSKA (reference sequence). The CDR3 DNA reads TGCAGTGCGCTGGGGCAGGAGATCTACGAGCAGTACTTC. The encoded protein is CSALGQEIYEQYF.

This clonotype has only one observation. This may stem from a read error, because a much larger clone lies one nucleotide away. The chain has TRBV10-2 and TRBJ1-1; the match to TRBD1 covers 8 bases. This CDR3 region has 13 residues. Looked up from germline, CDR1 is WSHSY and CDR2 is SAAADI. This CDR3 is CASRTGVNTEASF. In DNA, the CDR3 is TGCGCCAGCAGGACAGGGGTGAACACTGAAGCTTCCTTT.

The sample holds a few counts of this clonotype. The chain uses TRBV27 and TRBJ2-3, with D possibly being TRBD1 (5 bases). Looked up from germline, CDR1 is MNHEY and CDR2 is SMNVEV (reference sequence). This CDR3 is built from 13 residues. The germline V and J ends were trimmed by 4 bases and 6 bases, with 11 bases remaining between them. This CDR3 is CASSSPPGDTQYF. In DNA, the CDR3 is TGTGCCAGCAGTTCCCCCCCAGGGGATACGCAGTATTTT.

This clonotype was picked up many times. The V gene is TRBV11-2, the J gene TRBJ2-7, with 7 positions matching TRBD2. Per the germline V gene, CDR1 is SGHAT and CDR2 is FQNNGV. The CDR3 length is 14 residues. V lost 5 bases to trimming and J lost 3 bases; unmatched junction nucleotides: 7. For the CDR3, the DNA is TGTGCCAGCAGCGAGTACTCTAGCGGCTACGAGCAGTACTTC. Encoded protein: CASSEYSSGYEQYF. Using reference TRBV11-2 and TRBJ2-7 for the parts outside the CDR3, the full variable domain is EAGVAQSPRYKIIEKRQSVAFWCNPISGHATLYWYQQILGQGPKLLIQFQNNGVVDDSQLPKDRFSAERLKGVDSTLKIQPAKLEDSAVYLCASSEYSSGYEQYFGPGTRLTVT.

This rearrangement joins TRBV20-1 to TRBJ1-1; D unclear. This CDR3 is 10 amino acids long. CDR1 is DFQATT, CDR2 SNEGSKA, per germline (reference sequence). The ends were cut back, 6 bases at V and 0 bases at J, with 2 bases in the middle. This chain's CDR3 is CSALNTEAFF. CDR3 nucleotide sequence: TGCAGTGCACTGAACACTGAAGCTTTCTTT.

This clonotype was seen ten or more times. The CDR3: CASSVAGGRTDTQYF. In DNA, the CDR3 is TGTGCCAGCAGCGTGGCGGGAGGCCGCACAGATACGCAGTATTTT. The chain employs TRBV9 and TRBJ2-3; the match to TRBD2 covers 8 bases. Unmatched junction bases numbered 3, after V lost 2 bases and J lost 1 base. The CDR3 is 15 residues long. Germline V CDR1 and CDR2: SGDLS, YYNGEE.

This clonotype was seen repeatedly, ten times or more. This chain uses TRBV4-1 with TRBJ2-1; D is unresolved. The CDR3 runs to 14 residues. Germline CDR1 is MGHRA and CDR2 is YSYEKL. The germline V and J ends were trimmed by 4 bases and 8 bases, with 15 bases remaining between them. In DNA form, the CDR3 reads TGCGCCAGCAGCCCCGAGGTGGCGGTAGATGAGCAGTTCTTC. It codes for CASSPEVAVDEQFF.

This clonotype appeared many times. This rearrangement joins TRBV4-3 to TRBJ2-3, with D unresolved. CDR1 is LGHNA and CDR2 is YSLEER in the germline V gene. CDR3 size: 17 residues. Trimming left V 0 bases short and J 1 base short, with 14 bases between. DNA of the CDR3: TGCGCCAGCAGCCAAGAAACAATGGTTTCTGGCACAGATACGCAGTATTTT. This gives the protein CASSQETMVSGTDTQYF.

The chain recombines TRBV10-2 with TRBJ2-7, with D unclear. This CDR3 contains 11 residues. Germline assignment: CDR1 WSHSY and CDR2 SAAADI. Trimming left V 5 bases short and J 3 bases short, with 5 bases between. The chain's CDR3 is CASSIGYEQYF. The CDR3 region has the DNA TGCGCCAGCAGTATTGGCTACGAGCAGTACTTC.

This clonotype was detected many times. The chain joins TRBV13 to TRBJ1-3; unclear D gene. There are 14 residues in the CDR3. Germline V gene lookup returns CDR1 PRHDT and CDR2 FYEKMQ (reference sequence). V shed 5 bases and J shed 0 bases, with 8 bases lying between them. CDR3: CASSQSLSGNTIYF. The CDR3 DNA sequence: TGTGCCAGCAGCCAAAGCCTCTCTGGAAACACCATATATTTT.

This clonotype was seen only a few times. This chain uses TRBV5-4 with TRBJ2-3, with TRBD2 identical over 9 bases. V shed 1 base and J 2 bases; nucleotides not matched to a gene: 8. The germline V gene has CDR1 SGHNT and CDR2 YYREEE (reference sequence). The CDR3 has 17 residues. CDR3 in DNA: TGTGCCAGCAGCTTGTCTCTAGCGGGATTTCTCACAGATACGCAGTATTTT. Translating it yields CASSLSLAGFLTDTQYF.

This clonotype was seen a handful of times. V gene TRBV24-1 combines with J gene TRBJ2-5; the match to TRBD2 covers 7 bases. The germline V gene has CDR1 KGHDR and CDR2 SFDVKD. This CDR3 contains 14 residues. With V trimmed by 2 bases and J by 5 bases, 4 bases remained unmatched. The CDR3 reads CATSDWTRVETQYF. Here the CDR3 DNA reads TGTGCCACCAGTGATTGGACTAGGGTGGAGACCCAGTACTTC.

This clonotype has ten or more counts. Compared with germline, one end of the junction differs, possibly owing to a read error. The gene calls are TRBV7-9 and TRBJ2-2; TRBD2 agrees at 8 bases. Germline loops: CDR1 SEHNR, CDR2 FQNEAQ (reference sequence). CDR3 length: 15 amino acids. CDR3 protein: CASSLVSGNTEELFF. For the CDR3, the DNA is TGTGCCAGCAGCTTAGTTAGCGGGAACACCGAGGAGCTGTTTTTT.